This T cell receptor (beta chain) is drawn from a study of breast tumors, draining lymph nodes, adjacent tissues. Study conclusions and caveats: Tumor TCR diversity was below lymph nodes but above nontumor tissue. Findings are consistent with lymph node origin and intratumoral expansion of most tumor T cells. Luminal-like breast cancer showed significantly higher tumor–nontumor repertoire similarity than basal-like. That most tumor T cells come from lymph nodes remained unproven.

The CDR3 has 12 residues. Germline CDR1 and CDR2: KGHSH and LQKENI. Trimming cost V 6 bases and J 0 bases, with 6 bases left between them. This clonotype was counted ten times or more. No antigen is known for it. TCRdb re-derived calls from the multiplex PCR reads in MiXCR, one entry per CDR3 protein. Of 25,000 or so distinct CDR3 sequences listed, approximately 23% were seen once; the top ten hold approximately 13%. Sequencing input: breast tumor tissue. The sequence was obtained from a female donor with breast cancer. Some clones in this sample may be carry-over from other donors' samples. The genes are TRBV18 and TRBJ2-7; D is unclear. The CDR3 nucleotides read TGTGCCAGCTCTGATGCCTCCTACGAGCAGTACTTC. Protein product: CASSDASYEQYF.